This T cell receptor beta chain was sequenced in a study of cytomegalovirus exposure and HLA in healthy donors. Study information: Unique TCRs from HLA-typed donors, 85 million to 100 million of them, were held in an early data release.

PCR was performed using 60 Vbeta and 13 Jbeta primers. Libraries were prepared by immunoSEQ multiplex PCR; TCRdb keeps only in-frame clonotypes and omits some of them. Of 200,000 to 300,000 clones in the sample, about 80% were seen once. Comment on this clone: What it recognizes is unknown.

Trimming pared 2 bases from V and 4 bases from J, leaving 9 bases between. CDR3 size: 13 residues. CDR1 is SQVTM and CDR2 is ANQGSEA in the germline V gene. Regarding the study as a whole: Accurate predictions that matched the HLA-A and HLA-B alleles of most subjects were reportedly made from TCR beta sequences. Listed as cytomegalovirus-associated were 150 or so TCR beta chains. Analysis performed later showed TCR beta chains linked to HLA being more clonally expanded than equally common others.

Material: PBMCs. This sequence joins TRBV29-1 and TRBJ2-1; D is unclear. This receptor was identified in a woman in her fifties or sixties in good health and CMV-seropositive. CDR3: CSVEPHPYNEQFF. DNA for the CDR3: TGCAGCGTTGAACCACATCCTTACAATGAGCAGTTCTTC.